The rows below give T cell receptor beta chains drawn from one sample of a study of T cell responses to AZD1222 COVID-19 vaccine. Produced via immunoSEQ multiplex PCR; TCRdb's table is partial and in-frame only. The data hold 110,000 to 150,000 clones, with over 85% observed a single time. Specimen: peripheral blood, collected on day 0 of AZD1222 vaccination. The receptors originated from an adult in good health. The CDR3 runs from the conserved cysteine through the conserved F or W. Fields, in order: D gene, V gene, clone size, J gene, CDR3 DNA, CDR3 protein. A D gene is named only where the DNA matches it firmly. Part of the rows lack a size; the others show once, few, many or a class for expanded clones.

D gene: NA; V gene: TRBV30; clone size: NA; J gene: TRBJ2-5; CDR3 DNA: TGTGCCTGGTACCCCCGGGGTAAACAAGAGACCCAGTACTTC; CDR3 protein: CAWYPRGKQETQYF
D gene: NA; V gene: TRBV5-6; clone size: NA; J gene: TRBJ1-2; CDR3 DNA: TGTGCCAGCAGCTTGACAGGGAGAAACTATGGCTACACCTTC; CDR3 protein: CASSLTGRNYGYTF
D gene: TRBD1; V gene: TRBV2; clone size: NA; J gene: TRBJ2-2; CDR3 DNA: TGTGCCAGCAGGAGGGACAGGGGAGCGGACACCGGGGAGCTGTTTTTT; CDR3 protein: CASRRDRGADTGELFF
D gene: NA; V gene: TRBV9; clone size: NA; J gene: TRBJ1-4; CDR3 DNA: TGTGCCAGCAGCGTAGGTGGGGGCAAAGAAAAACTGTTTTTT; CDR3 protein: CASSVGGGKEKLFF
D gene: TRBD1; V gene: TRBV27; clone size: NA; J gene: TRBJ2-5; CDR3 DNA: TGTGCCAGCAGCCCCAGGGGGCTTCTAGAGACCCAGTACTTC; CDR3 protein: CASSPRGLLETQYF
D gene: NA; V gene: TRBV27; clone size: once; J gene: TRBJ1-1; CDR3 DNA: TGTGCCAGCAGTAGGGGAGAGAACACTGAAGCTTTCTTT; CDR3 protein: CASSRGENTEAFF
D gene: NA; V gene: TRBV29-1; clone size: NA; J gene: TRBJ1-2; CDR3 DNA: TGCAGCGTTGAGCAAACAGGGAACTATGGCTACACCTTC; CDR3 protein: CSVEQTGNYGYTF
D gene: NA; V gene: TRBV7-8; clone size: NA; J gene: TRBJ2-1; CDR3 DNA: TGTGCCAGCAGCTTAGACAGCTACAATGAGCAGTTCTTC; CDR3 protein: CASSLDSYNEQFF
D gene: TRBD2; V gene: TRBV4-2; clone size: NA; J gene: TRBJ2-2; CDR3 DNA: TGTGCCAGCAGCCACCCCCCGGGACTAGCGGACCTAGGGACCGGGGAGCTGTTTTTT; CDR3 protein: CASSHPPGLADLGTGELFF
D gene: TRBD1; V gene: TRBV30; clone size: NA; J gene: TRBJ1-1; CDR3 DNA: TGTGCCTGGAGTTCGGGACAGGGGGCGGACGGGGCTTTCTTT; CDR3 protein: CAWSSGQGADGAFF
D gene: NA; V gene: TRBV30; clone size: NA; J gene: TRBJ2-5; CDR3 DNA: TGTGCCTGGAGTGTACGACGGTCAGGGGAGACCCAGTACTTC; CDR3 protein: CAWSVRRSGETQYF
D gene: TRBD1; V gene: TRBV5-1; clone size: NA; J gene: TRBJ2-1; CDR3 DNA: TGCGCCAGCAGCTTCGGACAGGACCTTAACAATGAGCAGTTCTTC; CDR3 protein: CASSFGQDLNNEQFF
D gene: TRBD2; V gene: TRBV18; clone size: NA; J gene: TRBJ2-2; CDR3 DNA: TGTGCCAGCTCACCGTTATTAAAATTCGGACTAGCGGGAAGTTACACCGGGGAGCTGTTTTTT; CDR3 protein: CASSPLLKFGLAGSYTGELFF
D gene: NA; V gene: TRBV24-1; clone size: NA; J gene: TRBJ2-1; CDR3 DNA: TGTGCCACCAGTGATCCCTCTCTATCGGGTTTCGATGAGCAGTTCTTC; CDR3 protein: CATSDPSLSGFDEQFF
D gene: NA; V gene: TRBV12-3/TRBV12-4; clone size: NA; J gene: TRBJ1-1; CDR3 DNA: TGTGCCAGCAGTTCCCGACCCGGAAATGAAGCTTTCTTT; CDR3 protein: CASSSRPGNEAFF
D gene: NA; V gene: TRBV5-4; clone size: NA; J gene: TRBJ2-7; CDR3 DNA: TGTGCCAGCAGCCCTGGGGAGGGGGACTACGAGCAGTACTTC; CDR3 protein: CASSPGEGDYEQYF
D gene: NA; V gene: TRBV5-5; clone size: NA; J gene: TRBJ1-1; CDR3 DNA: TGTGCCAGCAGCACAACAGGGTTCGGGACTGAAGCTTTCTTT; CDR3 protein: CASSTTGFGTEAFF
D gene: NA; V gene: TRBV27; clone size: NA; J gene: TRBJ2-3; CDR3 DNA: TGTGCCAGCAGTTTCGGCGGCCGAGGGTACACAGATACGCAGTATTTT; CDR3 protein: CASSFGGRGYTDTQYF
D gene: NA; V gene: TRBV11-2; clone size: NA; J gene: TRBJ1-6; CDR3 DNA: TGTGCCAGCAGCTCAAGTAGTCAGGGCGATTCACCCCTCCACTTT; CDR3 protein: CASSSSSQGDSPLHF
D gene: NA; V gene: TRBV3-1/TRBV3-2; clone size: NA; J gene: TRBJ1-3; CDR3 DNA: TGTGCCAGCAGCCAAGTCGAGGGGGCTGGAAACACCATATATTTT; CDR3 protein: CASSQVEGAGNTIYF
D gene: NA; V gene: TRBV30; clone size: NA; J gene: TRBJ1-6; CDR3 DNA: TGTGCCTGGAGGACCGGGACACGGAATTCACCCCTCCACTTT; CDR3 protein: CAWRTGTRNSPLHF
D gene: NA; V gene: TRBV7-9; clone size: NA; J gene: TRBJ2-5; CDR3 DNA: TGTGCCAGCAGCTTATTGGGCGGGGTGCACCAAGAGACCCAGTACTTC; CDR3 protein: CASSLLGGVHQETQYF
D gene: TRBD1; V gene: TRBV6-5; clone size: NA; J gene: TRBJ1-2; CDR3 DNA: TGTGCCAGCACCGGGGTAGGGGGCAACTATGGCTACACCTTC; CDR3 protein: CASTGVGGNYGYTF
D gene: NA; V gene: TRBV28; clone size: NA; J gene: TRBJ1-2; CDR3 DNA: TGTGCCAGCAGTTTATTGGGGCGAGGCTATGGCTACACCTTC; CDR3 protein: CASSLLGRGYGYTF
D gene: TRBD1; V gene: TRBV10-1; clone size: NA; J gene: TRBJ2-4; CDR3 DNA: TGCGCCAGCAGCCGGGACAGAGATAACATTCAGTACTTC; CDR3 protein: CASSRDRDNIQYF
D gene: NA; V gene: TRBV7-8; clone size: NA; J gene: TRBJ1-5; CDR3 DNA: TGTGCCAGCAGCTCGTCTCGCGGGGGTAGCAATCAGCCCCAGCATTTT; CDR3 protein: CASSSSRGGSNQPQHF
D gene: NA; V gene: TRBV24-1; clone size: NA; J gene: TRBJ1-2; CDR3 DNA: TGTGCCACCTACCCCTATGGCTACACCTTC; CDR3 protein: CATYPYGYTF
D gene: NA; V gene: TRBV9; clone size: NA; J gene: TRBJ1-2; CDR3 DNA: TGTGCCAGCAGCGTAGTGACAGGTGACAACTATGGCTACACCTTC; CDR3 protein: CASSVVTGDNYGYTF
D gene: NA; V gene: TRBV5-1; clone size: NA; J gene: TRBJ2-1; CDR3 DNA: TGCGCCAGCAGCTTGGATGGGGACCTCTCTTACAATGAGCAGTTCTTC; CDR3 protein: CASSLDGDLSYNEQFF
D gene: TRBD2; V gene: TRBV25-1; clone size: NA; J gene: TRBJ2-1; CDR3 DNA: TGTGCCAGCAGTGCTCCTGGGACTAGCGGGACAAACAATGAGCAGTTCTTC; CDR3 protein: CASSAPGTSGTNNEQFF
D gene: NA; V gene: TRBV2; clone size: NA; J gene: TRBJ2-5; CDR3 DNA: TGTGCCAGCAGTGTACCGGGTCCGGTTGAGACCCAGTACTTC; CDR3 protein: CASSVPGPVETQYF
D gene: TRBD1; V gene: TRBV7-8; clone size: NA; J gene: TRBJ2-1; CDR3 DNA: TGTGCCAGCAGCCCAGGGACAGGGATCCACAATGAGCAGTTCTTC; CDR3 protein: CASSPGTGIHNEQFF
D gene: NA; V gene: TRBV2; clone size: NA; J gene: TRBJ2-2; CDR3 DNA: TGTGCCAGCAGTCTGGGACCGAACACCGGGGAGCTGTTTTTT; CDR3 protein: CASSLGPNTGELFF
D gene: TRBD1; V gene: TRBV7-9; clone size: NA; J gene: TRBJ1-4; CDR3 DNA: TGTGCCAGCAGCTTAGCATACAGGGGGCGAGGTGAAAAACTGTTTTTT; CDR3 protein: CASSLAYRGRGEKLFF
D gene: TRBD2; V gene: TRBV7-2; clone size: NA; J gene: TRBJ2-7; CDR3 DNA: TGTGCCAGCAGCTCTGGGACTACCTCGAAGACGTACGAGCAGTACTTC; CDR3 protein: CASSSGTTSKTYEQYF
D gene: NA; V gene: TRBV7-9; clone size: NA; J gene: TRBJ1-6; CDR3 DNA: TGTGCCAGCAGCTTAAAGGGTGCTAATTCACCCCTCCACTTT; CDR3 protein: CASSLKGANSPLHF
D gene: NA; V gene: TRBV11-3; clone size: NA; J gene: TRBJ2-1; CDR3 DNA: TGTGCCAGCAGCTTAGATTCGGGGAGGGGGAATGAGCAGTTCTTC; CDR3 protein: CASSLDSGRGNEQFF
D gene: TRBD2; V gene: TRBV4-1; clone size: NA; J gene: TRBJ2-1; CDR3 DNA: TGCGCCAGCAGCCAGAACGGACTAGCGGGCAATGAGCAGTTCTTC; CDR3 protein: CASSQNGLAGNEQFF
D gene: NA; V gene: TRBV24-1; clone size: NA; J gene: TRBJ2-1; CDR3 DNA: TGTGCCACCAGTGACCCACGGAAGGTTTACAATGAGCAGTTCTTC; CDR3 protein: CATSDPRKVYNEQFF
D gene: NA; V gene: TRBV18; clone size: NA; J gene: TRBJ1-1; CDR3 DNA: TGTGCCAGCTCACCACGAGGCGCGGGGAACACTGAAGCTTTCTTT; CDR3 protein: CASSPRGAGNTEAFF
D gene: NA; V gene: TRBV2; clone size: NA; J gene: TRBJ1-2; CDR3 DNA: TGTGCCAGCAGTGGGGGGTCTACTAACTATGGCTACACCTTC; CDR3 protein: CASSGGSTNYGYTF
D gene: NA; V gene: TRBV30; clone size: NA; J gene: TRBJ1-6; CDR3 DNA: TGTGCCTGGAGTTCCGATTCACCCCTCCACTTT; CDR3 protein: CAWSSDSPLHF
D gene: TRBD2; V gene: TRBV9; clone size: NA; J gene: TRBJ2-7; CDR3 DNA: TGTGCCAGCAGCGAGGGACTAGCGGGAAACGAGCAGTACTTC; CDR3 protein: CASSEGLAGNEQYF
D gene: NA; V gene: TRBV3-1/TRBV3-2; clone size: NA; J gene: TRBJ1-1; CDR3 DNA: TGTGCCAGCAGCCAAGGCTCGAACACTGAAGCTTTCTTT; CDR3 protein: CASSQGSNTEAFF
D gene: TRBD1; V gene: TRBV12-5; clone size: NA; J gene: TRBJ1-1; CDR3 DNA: TGTGCTAGTGGTTTGGCCAGGGGGCAAGGGAACACTGAAGCTTTCTTT; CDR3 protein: CASGLARGQGNTEAFF
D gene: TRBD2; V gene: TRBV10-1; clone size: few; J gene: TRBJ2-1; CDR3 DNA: TGCGCCAGCAGAGGGACTAGTCTCCACTACAATGAGCAGTTCTTC; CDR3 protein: CASRGTSLHYNEQFF
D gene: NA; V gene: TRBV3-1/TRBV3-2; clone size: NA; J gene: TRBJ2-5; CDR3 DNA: TGTGCCAGCAGCCAAGATACAACGGAACAAGAGACCCAGTACTTC; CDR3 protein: CASSQDTTEQETQYF